These T cell receptor beta chains were read from a single sample in a study of blood T cells in healthy people across ages. MiXCR, applied by TCRdb to the 5' RACE reads, yields one record per CDR3 protein. The sample shows roughly 500,000 distinct CDR3 sequences, 27% of them seen only once. Specimen: blood. The receptors shown here come from a woman between 65 and 79 years old in good health. Each CDR3 is given with its conserved first and last residue. Fields, in order: CDR3 DNA, CDR3 protein, clone size, J gene, D gene, V gene. D genes are given only for firm matches. Clone size, where shown, is once, few, many, or a class for clones that have expanded.

cdr3_nt: TGCAGTGCTTTCCACGGGGTTAGCACAGATACGCAGTATTTT
cdr3_aa: CSAFHGVSTDTQYF
clone_size: few
j_call: TRBJ2-3
d_call: NA
v_call: TRBV20-1

cdr3_nt: TGTGCCAGCAGTCCCGGCCTAGCGGGGGGCCGGGACGAGCAGTACTTC
cdr3_aa: CASSPGLAGGRDEQYF
clone_size: NA
j_call: TRBJ2-7
d_call: TRBD2
v_call: TRBV12-3/TRBV12-4

cdr3_nt: TGTGCCACCAGTGACGCGGCCTCAGGGGGGGCCCTTACCTTC
cdr3_aa: CATSDAASGGALTF
clone_size: NA
j_call: TRBJ1-2
d_call: TRBD1
v_call: TRBV24-1

cdr3_nt: TGTGCCAGCAGCTCACAGGGGGCTCACTATGGCTACACCTTC
cdr3_aa: CASSSQGAHYGYTF
clone_size: few
j_call: TRBJ1-2
d_call: TRBD1
v_call: TRBV11-3

cdr3_nt: TGTGCCAGCAGTTTAAGGGGATTTGGGGGAAGAGGAACTGAAGCTTTCTTT
cdr3_aa: CASSLRGFGGRGTEAFF
clone_size: NA
j_call: TRBJ1-1
d_call: NA
v_call: TRBV27

cdr3_nt: TGTGCCAGCAGTTGGAAATCGGGGGGGCCGCAAGAGACCCAGTACTTC
cdr3_aa: CASSWKSGGPQETQYF
clone_size: NA
j_call: TRBJ2-5
d_call: TRBD2
v_call: TRBV12-3/TRBV12-4

cdr3_nt: TGTGCCAGCCCCATGCAGCGGGGGGGCCTTAGAGACAATGCGCAGTTCTTC
cdr3_aa: CASPMQRGGLRDNAQFF
clone_size: NA
j_call: TRBJ2-1
d_call: TRBD2
v_call: TRBV6-4

cdr3_nt: TGCGCCAGCGTCGAGGAGGGGGGGCCGACCGGGGAGCTGTTTTTT
cdr3_aa: CASVEEGGPTGELFF
clone_size: NA
j_call: TRBJ2-2
d_call: NA
v_call: TRBV4-1

cdr3_nt: TGCAGCGTTGATTATCTGGGTAGGGCAGATACGCAGTATTTT
cdr3_aa: CSVDYLGRADTQYF
clone_size: few
j_call: TRBJ2-3
d_call: NA
v_call: TRBV29-1

cdr3_nt: TGCAGTCCCGGACAGGGGCTCACTGAAGCTTTCTTT
cdr3_aa: CSPGQGLTEAFF
clone_size: NA
j_call: TRBJ1-1
d_call: TRBD1
v_call: TRBV20-1

cdr3_nt: TGCGCCAGCAGCTTGGGCCCCCTGGGCTCCTACGAGCAGTACTTC
cdr3_aa: CASSLGPLGSYEQYF
clone_size: few
j_call: TRBJ2-7
d_call: NA
v_call: TRBV5-1